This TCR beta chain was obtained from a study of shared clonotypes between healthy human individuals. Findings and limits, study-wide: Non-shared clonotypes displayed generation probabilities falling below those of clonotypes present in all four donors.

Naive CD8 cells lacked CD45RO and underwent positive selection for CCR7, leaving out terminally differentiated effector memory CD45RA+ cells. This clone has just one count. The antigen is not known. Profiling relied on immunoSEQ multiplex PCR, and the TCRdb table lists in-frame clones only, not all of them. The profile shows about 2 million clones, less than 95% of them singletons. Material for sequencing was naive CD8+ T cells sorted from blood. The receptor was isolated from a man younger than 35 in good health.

In DNA form, the CDR3 reads TGTGCCAGCAGCCCCTCCTGGGCGGAGCTGTTTTTT. It yields the protein CASSPSWAELFF. The chain joins TRBV9 to TRBJ2-2; D gene uncertain. Germline V gene lookup returns CDR1 SGDLS and CDR2 YYNGEE. Trimming left V 4 bases short and J 10 bases short, with 11 bases between. The CDR3 totals 12 residues.